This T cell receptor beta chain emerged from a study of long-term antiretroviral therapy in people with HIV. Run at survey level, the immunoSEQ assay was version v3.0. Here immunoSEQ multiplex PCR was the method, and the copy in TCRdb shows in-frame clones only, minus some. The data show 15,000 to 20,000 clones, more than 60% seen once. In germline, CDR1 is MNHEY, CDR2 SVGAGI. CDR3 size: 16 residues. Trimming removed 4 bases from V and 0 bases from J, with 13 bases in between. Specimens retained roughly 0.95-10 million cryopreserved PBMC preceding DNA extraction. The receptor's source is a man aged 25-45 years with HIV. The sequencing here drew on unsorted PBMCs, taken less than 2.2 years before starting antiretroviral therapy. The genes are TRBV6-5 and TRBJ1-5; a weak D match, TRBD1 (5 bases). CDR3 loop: CASSLTEKISNQPQHF. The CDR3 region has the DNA TGTGCCAGCAGTTTGACAGAAAAAATTAGCAATCAGCCCCAGCATTTT.